This T cell receptor (beta chain) originates from a study of T cell responses to AZD1222 COVID-19 vaccine. This table comes from immunoSEQ multiplex PCR, and its TCRdb copy is limited to in-frame clones, with some not included. The table shows around 250,000 clones, with approximately 93% occurring only once. Trimming took 5 bases from V and 4 from J; bases not matched to a gene: 8. The germline V gene encodes CDR1 LNHDA and CDR2 SQIVND (reference sequence). The CDR3 extends over 16 amino acids. This chain links TRBV19 with TRBJ2-7, with 13 positions matching TRBD2. This TCR was recovered from an adult in good health. Source: peripheral blood, taken on day 0 of AZD1222 vaccination. The CDR3 loop is CASSAAGTSGMYEQYF. CDR3 nucleotide sequence: TGTGCCAGTAGTGCAGCCGGGACTAGCGGGATGTACGAGCAGTACTTC. The complete variable domain, with remaining parts taken from reference TRBV19 and TRBJ2-7, reads DGGITQSPKYLFRKEGQNVTLSCEQNLNHDAMYWYRQDPGQGLRLIYYSQIVNDFQKGDIAEGYSVSREKKESFPLTVTSAQKNPTAFYLCASSAAGTSGMYEQYFGPGTRLTVT.